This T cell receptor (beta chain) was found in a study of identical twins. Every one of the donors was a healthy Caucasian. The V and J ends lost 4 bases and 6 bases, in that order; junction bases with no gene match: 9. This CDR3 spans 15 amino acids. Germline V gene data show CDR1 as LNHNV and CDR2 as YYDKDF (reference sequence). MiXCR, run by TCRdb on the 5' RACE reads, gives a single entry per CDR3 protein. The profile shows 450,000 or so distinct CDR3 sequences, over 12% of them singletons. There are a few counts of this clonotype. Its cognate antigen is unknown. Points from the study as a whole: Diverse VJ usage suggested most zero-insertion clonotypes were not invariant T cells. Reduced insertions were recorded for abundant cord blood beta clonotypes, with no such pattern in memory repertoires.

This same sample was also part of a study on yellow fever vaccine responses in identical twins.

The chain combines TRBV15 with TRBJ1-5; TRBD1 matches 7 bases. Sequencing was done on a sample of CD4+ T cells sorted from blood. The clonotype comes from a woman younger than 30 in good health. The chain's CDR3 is CATSIGDRVSQPQHF. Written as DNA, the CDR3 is TGTGCCACCAGCATTGGTGACAGGGTGAGTCAGCCCCAGCATTTT.